These 10 T cell receptor beta chains were sequenced from one sample in a study of regulatory T cells in long-lasting Graves disease. Time point described: persistent/refractory GD, antithyroid drugs over 5 years with positive TRAb. PBMCs provided the RNA from which the TCR library was made. Building the TCR beta libraries relied on iRepertoire HTBI primers, and CDR3 regions underwent Arm-PCR. TCRdb recomputed calls from the multiplex PCR reads with MiXCR, one row per CDR3 protein. Of approximately 440,000 distinct CDR3 sequences in the sample, 20% to 25% were seen once. Source: peripheral blood mononuclear cells (PBMCs), taken when the disease was refractory, from a patient treated with antithyroid drugs. All receptors derive from a female donor with Graves disease.

The sample holds a few counts of this clonotype. V gene TRBV7-2 combines with J gene TRBJ2-2; D is possibly TRBD1 or TRBD2 (5 bases each). In germline, CDR1 is SGHTA, CDR2 FQGNSA. The ends were cut back, 5 bases at V and 4 bases at J, with 14 bases in the middle. This CDR3 has 15 amino acids. CDR3 sequence (DNA): TGTGCCAGCAGCCCCACCGGGACGAGCACCGGGGAGCTGTTTTTT. This codes for CASSPTGTSTGELFF.

This clonotype showed up just a few times. The chain has TRBV6-5 and TRBJ1-5, with a possible D match to TRBD1 (6 bases). This CDR3 comprises 15 residues. V dropped 2 bases and J dropped 2 bases, with 10 bases sitting between them. The V gene's germline CDR1 is MNHEY and CDR2 SVGAGI. The CDR3 DNA follows: TGTGCCAGCAGTTACCTGGGGGCGGGCAATCAGCCCCAGCATTTT. Translating gives CASSYLGAGNQPQHF.

Ten or more counts support this clonotype. V and J are TRBV11-3 and TRBJ2-7; 11 nucleotides match TRBD2. V shed 1 base and J 5 bases; nucleotides not matched to a gene: 13. Germline-derived CDR1 and CDR2 are SGHNT and YENEEA. This CDR3 contains 18 residues. CDR3 DNA: TGTGCCAGCAGCTTAGTTAAAAGGTGGACTAGCGGGTGTAACGAGCAGTACTTC. This codes for CASSLVKRWTSGCNEQYF.

This clonotype has ten or more counts. The rearrangement uses TRBV7-2 and TRBJ2-2; unclear D gene. V was shortened by 5 bases and J by 8 bases, with 12 bases between the two germline ends. The CDR3 consists of 13 residues. Germline V gene lookup returns CDR1 SGHTA and CDR2 FQGNSA. CDR3 loop: CASSPHLGGELFF. The CDR3 DNA follows: TGTGCCAGCAGCCCACATTTGGGGGGGGAGCTGTTTTTT.

V and J are TRBV7-3 and TRBJ1-2, with D hard to call. CDR3 length: 13 amino acids. The germline V gene has CDR1 SGHTA and CDR2 FQGTGA. V lost 4 bases to trimming and J lost 2 bases, with 8 bases between them. The CDR3 DNA reads as TGTGCCAGCAGCTCCGACCCGAACTATGGCTACACCTTC. Amino acids: CASSSDPNYGYTF.

In its sample, this clonotype was seen a few times. The chain is built from TRBV3-1 and TRBJ2-7, with D possibly called TRBD1 or TRBD2 (5 bases each). The CDR3 contains 15 residues. Germline CDR1 LGHDT, CDR2 YNNKEL (reference sequence). V was clipped by 2 bases and J by 3 bases, with 14 bases between them. In DNA, the CDR3 is TGTGCCAGCAGCCAAAATTGGGACGTCGGCTACGAGCAGTACTTC. Translated, it gives CASSQNWDVGYEQYF.

This clonotype was picked up many times. V usage is TRBV6-2 or TRBV6-3 and J usage is TRBJ1-2; D not certain. There are 13 residues in the CDR3. Germline-derived CDR1 and CDR2 are MNHEY and SVGEGT. The germline V and J ends were trimmed by 4 bases and 5 bases, with 11 bases remaining between them. CDR3 residues: CASSLGSLYGYTF. CDR3 coding DNA: TGTGCCAGCAGTTTGGGCAGCTTGTATGGCTACACCTTC.

The chain couples TRBV5-1 to TRBJ2-7; D gene unclear. The germline CDR1 and CDR2 sequences are SGHRS and YFSETQ. V shed 0 bases and J shed 1 base, with 11 bases lying between them. The CDR3 contains 15 residues. The CDR3 nucleotides are TGCGCCAGCAGCTTGGGGCCCGGAATATCCTACGAGCAGTACTTC. Protein: CASSLGPGISYEQYF. Using reference TRBV5-1 and TRBJ2-7 for the parts outside the CDR3, the full variable domain is KAGVTQTPRYLIKTRGQQVTLSCSPISGHRSVSWYQQTPGQGLQFLFEYFSETQRNKGNFPGRFSGRQFSNSRSEMNVSTLELGDSALYLCASSLGPGISYEQYFGPGTRLTVT.

This clonotype has only a few counts. The chain carries TRBV27 and TRBJ1-3; no reliable D call. Looked up from germline, CDR1 is MNHEY and CDR2 is SMNVEV (reference sequence). Trimming shortened V by 3 bases and J by 3 bases, and 6 bases separated the two germline ends. This CDR3 comprises 13 residues. CDR3 DNA sequence: TGTGCCAGCAGTTTCGGGCGTGGAAACACCATATATTTT. Translated: CASSFGRGNTIYF.

J is TRBJ1-2 and V is TRBV6-1; 7 nucleotides align to TRBD1. The CDR3 is 14 amino acids. Germline CDR1 and CDR2: MNHNS and SASEGT. After removal of 6 bases from V and 4 bases from J, the junction contained 8 bases not matched to a gene. CDR3 DNA sequence: TGTGCCAGCAGCCCACCGGGACAGATCTATGGCTACACCTTC. Translation gives CASSPPGQIYGYTF.